The 9 T cell receptor beta chains below all came from one sample that was sequenced in a study of graft-versus-host responses after intestinal transplantation. Only in-frame clones appear in the TCRdb table, and some are missing; sequencing was by immunoSEQ multiplex PCR. The sample has approximately 77,000 clones; 85% to 90% are singletons. Their recognized antigens are unknown. The source material was unstimulated CD4+ T cells sorted from spleen or lymph node cells, sampled before intestinal transplant. Every receptor here comes from a human donor who received an intestinal transplant.

The chain uses TRBV7-2 and TRBJ1-4, with 10 bases fitting TRBD1. Germline assignment: CDR1 SGHTA and CDR2 FQGNSA. Unmatched junction bases numbered 4, after V lost 4 bases and J lost 8 bases. CDR3 length equals 14 residues. CDR3 nucleotide sequence: TGTGCCAGCAGCTCGGACAGGGGGGGGGAAAAACTGTTTTTT. Translated, it gives CASSSDRGGEKLFF. The full variable domain, rest sourced from reference TRBV7-2 and TRBJ1-4, is GAGVSQSPSNKVTEKGKDVELRCDPISGHTALYWYRQSLGQGLEFLIYFQGNSAPDKSGLPSDRFSAERTGGSVSTLTIQRTQQEDSAVYLCASSSDRGGEKLFFGSGTQLSVL.

This sequence joins TRBV6-5 and TRBJ2-5; 9 bases align to TRBD1. V shed 5 bases, J shed 5 bases, and the junction held 6 bases outside the gene matches. Germline values: CDR1 MNHEY, CDR2 SVGAGI. The CDR3 sequence is 14 residues long. For the CDR3, the DNA is TGTGCCAGCAGTAAAATTGACAGGGGGGAGACCCAGTACTTC. Translation gives CASSKIDRGETQYF.

The gene calls are TRBV7-6 and TRBJ2-7; a possible D gene is TRBD2 (6 bases). Germline loops: CDR1 SGHVS, CDR2 FNYEAQ. Trimming left V 6 bases short and J 2 bases short, with 26 bases between. The CDR3 is 18 residues long. CDR3 nucleotide sequence: TGTGCCAGCAGGAGCAGTAATGGACTGGCGGGAAGGGCCTACGAGCAGTACTTC. It yields the protein CASRSSNGLAGRAYEQYF.

This rearrangement joins TRBV5-1 to TRBJ1-1; 7 nucleotides match TRBD1. CDR1 is SGHRS and CDR2 is YFSETQ in the germline V gene. V was clipped by 0 bases and J by 1 base; unmatched bases: 3. There are 15 residues in the CDR3. The CDR3 is CASSLVGTANTEAFF. The DNA of the CDR3 is TGCGCCAGCAGCTTGGTGGGGACAGCGAACACTGAAGCTTTCTTT.

The chain is built from TRBV27 and TRBJ1-5, with 12 nucleotides matching TRBD1. Germline CDR1 and CDR2: MNHEY and SMNVEV (reference sequence). The ends lost 5 bases at V and 2 bases at J; junction bases unmatched: 10. The CDR3 has 18 residues. CDR3 coding DNA: TGTGCCAGCAGTCCCTACCCGGGACAGGGGGCCGGCAATCAGCCCCAGCATTTT. This translates into CASSPYPGQGAGNQPQHF.

V gene TRBV5-1 combines with J gene TRBJ2-5; 7 nucleotides match TRBD2. The CDR3 runs to 15 residues. With V trimmed by 0 bases and J by 1 base, 3 bases remained unmatched. CDR1 and CDR2 from the germline V gene are SGHRS and YFSETQ. The CDR3 DNA is TGCGCCAGCAGCTTGGCGGGGACTACCCAAGAGACCCAGTACTTC. It encodes CASSLAGTTQETQYF.

The V and J genes are TRBV28 and TRBJ2-1; 7 nucleotides align to TRBD1. Trimming removed 10 bases from V and 4 bases from J; junction bases left unmatched: 7. The CDR3 has 13 residues. The V gene's germline CDR1 is MDHEN and CDR2 SYDVKM. The chain's CDR3 is CATSTGRYNEQFF. The CDR3 DNA follows: TGTGCCACCTCGACAGGGAGATACAATGAGCAGTTCTTC. Looking up the rest from reference TRBV28 and TRBJ2-1 gives the full variable domain: DVKVTQSSRYLVKRTGEKVFLECVQDMDHENMFWYRQDPGLGLRLIYFSYDVKMKEKGDIPEGYSVSREKKERFSLILESASTNQTSMYLCATSTGRYNEQFFGPGTRLTVL.

V is TRBV28 and J is TRBJ2-6; 8 bases are shared with TRBD1. Per the germline V gene, CDR1 is MDHEN and CDR2 is SYDVKM. CDR3 length: 18 amino acids. V lost 2 bases and J lost 0; bases outside the gene matches: 6. CDR3 loop: CASSLGQGAVSGANVLTF. CDR3 in DNA: TGTGCCAGCAGTTTAGGGCAGGGGGCTGTCTCTGGGGCCAACGTCCTGACTTTC.

In DNA, the CDR3 is TGTGCTAGTGGTCCGGGACAGGGGGCTCTGGAGCAGTTCTTC. This encodes CASGPGQGALEQFF. The chain employs TRBV12-5 and TRBJ2-1, with 12 bases aligning to TRBD1. With 5 bases clipped from V and 10 bases from J, the junction kept 6 bases outside the gene matches. From germline, CDR1 is LGHNT and CDR2 FRNRAP. The CDR3 has 14 amino acids.